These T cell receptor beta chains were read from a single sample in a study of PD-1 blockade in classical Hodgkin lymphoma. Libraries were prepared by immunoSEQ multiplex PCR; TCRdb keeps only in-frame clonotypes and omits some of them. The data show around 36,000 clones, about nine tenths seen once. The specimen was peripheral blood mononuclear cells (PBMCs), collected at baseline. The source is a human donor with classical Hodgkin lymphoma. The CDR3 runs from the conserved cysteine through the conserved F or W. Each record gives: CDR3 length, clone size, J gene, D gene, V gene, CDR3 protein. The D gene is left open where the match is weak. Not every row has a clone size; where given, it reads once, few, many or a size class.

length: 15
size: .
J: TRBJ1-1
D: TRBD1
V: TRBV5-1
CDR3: CASSPGQGLSTEAFF

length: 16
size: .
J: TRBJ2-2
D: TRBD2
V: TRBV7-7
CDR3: CASSLVAGTNTGELFF

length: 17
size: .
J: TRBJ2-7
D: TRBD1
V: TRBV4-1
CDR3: CASSQGSGTVVSYEQYF

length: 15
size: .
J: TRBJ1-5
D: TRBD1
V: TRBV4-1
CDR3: CASSHEGQGYQPQHF

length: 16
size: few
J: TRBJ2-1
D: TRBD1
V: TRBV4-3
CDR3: CASSQGTGGIYNEQFF

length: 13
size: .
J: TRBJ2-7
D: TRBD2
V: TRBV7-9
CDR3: CASSISGSYEQYF

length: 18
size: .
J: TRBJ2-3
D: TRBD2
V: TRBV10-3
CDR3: CAISPGLVSGRATDTQYF

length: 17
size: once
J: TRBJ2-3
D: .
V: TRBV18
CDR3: CASSPRLWRQGTDTQYF

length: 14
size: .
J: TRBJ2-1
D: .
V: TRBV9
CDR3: CASSAEVQNNEQFF

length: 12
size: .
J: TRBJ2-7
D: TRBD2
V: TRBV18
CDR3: CASSGLAGEQYF

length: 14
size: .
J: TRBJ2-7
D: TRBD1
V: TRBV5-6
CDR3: CASSPGQGRYEQYF

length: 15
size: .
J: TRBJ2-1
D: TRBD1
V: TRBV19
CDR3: CASTAPGQGLNEQFF

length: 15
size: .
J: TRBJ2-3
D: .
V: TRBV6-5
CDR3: CASSYSSGSTDTQYF

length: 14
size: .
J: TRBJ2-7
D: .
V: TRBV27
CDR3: CASSLNVGSYEQYF

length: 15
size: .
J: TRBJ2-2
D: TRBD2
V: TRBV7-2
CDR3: CASSPRVAGDGELFF

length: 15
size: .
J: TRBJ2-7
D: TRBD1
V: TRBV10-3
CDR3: CAISLWGQGKNEQYF

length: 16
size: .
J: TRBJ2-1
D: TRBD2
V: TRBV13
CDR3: CASSYLVRGVNNEQFF

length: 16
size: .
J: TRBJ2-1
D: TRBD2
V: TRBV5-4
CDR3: CASSSRLARSYNEQFF

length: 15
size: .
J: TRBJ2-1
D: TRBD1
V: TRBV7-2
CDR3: CASSLGGTAYNEQFF

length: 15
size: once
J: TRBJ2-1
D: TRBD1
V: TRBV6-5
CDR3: CASSLDRDPYNEQFF

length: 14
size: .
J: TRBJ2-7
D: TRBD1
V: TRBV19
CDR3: CASSRTGSSYEQYF

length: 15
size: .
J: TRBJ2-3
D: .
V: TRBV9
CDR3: CASSPGGGRTDTQYF

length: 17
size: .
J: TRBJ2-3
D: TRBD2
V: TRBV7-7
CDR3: CASSLGPTSGVSYTQYF

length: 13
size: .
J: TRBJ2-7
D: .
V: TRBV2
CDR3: CASRVRTSGEQYF

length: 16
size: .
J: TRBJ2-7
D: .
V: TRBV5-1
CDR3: CASSLRTNFGSYEQYF

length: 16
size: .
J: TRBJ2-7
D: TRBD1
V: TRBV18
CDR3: CASSPNPGQGALEQYF

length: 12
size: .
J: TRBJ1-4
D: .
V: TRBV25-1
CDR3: CASSERGRFLLF

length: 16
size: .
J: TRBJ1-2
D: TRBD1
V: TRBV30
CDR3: CAWSPPSGGFSYGYTF

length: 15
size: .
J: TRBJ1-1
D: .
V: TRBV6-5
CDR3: CASRLSTGRNTEAFF

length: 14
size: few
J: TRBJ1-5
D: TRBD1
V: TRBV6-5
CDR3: CASRRTGRNQPQHF

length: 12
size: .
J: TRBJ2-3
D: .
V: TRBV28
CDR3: CASSLAGDTQYF

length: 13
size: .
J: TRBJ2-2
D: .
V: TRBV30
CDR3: CAWSTMGPGELFF

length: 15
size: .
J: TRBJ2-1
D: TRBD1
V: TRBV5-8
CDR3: CASSLQGASYNEQFF

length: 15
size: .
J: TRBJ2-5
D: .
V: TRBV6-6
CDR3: CASSYSNSYQETQYF

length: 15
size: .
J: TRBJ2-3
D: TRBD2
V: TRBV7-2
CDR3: CASSFSGANTDTQYF

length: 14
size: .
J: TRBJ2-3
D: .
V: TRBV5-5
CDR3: CASSLGPPHGTQYF

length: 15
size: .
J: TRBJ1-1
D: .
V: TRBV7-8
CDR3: CASSLASGANTEAFF

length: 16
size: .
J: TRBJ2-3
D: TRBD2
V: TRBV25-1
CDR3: CASSEGLAGIRDTQYF

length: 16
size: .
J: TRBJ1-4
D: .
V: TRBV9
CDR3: CASSVSPTGPNEKLFF

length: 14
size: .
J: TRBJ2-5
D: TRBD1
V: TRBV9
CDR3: CASSEGGLMETQYF

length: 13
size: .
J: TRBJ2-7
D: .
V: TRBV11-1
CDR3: CASSSQVSYEQYF

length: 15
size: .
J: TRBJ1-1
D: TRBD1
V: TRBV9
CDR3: CASSSDRGRYTEAFF

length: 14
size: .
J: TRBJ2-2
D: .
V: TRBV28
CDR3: CASSPGFVTGELFF

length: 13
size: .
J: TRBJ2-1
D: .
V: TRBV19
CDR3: CASSRATYNEQFF

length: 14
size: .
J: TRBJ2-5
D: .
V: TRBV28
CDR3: CASSQQGGGETQYF

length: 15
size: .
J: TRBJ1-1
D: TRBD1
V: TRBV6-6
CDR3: CASSRPGQGRAEAFF

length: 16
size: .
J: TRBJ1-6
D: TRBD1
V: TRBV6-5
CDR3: CASSYSGTGGYSPLHF

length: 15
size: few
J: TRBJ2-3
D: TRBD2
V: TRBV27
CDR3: CATLGTSGFADTQYF

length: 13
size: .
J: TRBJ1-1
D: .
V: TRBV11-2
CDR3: CASSSQGFGEAFF